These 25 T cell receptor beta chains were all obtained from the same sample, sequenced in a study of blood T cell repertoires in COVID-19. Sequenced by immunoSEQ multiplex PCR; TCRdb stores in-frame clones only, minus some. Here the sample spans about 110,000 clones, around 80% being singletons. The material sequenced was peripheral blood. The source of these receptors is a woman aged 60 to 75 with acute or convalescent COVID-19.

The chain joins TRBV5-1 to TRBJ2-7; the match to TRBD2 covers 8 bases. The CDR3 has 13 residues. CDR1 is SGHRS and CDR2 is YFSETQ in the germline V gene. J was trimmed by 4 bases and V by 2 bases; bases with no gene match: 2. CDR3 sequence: CASSLAGVYEQYF. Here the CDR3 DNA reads TGCGCCAGCAGCTTAGCGGGGGTTTACGAGCAGTACTTC.

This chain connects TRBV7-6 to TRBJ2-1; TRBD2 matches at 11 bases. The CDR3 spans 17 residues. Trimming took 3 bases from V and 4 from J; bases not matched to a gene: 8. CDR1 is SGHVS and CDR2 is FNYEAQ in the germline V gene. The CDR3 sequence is CASSFGLAGGGYNEQFF. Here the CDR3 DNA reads TGTGCCAGCAGCTTCGGGCTAGCGGGAGGCGGTTACAATGAGCAGTTCTTC.

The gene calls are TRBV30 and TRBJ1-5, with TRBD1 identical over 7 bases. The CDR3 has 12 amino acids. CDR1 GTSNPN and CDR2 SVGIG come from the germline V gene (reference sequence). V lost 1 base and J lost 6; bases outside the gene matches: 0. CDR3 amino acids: CAWSGTGQPQHF. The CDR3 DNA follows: TGTGCCTGGAGTGGGACAGGTCAGCCCCAGCATTTT. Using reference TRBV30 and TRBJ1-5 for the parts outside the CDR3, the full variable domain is SQTIHQWPATLVQPVGSPLSLECTVEGTSNPNLYWYRQAAGRGLQLLFYSVGIGQISSEVPQNLSASRPQDRQFILSSKKLLLSDSGFYLCAWSGTGQPQHFGDGTRLSIL.

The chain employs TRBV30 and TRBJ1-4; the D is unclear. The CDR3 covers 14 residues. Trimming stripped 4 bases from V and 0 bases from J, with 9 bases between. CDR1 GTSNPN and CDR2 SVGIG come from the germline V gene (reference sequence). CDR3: CAWTQAATNEKLFF. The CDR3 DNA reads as TGTGCCTGGACCCAAGCCGCAACTAATGAAAAACTGTTTTTT. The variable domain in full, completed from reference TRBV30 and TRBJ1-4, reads SQTIHQWPATLVQPVGSPLSLECTVEGTSNPNLYWYRQAAGRGLQLLFYSVGIGQISSEVPQNLSASRPQDRQFILSSKKLLLSDSGFYLCAWTQAATNEKLFFGSGTQLSVL.

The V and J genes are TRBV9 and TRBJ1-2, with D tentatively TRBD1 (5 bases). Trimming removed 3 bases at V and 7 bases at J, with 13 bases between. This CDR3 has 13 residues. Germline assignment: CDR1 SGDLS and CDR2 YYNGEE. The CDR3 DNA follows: TGTGCCAGCAGCGCAGACAGCCAGCGTGGCTACACCTTC. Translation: CASSADSQRGYTF.

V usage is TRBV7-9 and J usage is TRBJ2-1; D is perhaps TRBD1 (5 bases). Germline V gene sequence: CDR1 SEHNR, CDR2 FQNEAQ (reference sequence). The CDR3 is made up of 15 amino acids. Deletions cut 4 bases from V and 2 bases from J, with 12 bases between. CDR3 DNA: TGTGCCAGCAGCTATTCTAGGGGCCCCTACAATGAGCAGTTCTTC. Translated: CASSYSRGPYNEQFF. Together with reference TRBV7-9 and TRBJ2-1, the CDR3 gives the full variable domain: DTGVSQNPRHKITKRGQNVTFRCDPISEHNRLYWYRQTLGQGPEFLTYFQNEAQLEKSRLLSDRFSAERPKGSFSTLEIQRTEQGDSAMYLCASSYSRGPYNEQFFGPGTRLTVL.

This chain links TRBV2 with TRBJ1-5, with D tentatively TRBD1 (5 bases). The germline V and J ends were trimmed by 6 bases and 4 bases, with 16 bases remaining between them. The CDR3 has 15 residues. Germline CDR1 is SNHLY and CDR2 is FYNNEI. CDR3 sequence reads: CASSGQGSRNQPQHF. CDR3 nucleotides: TGTGCCAGCAGCGGGCAGGGTTCCCGTAATCAGCCCCAGCATTTT.

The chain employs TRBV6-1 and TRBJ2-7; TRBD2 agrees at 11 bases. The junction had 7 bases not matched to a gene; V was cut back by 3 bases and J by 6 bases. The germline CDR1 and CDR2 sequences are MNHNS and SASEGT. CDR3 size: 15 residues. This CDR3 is CASSDGTSGRIEQYF. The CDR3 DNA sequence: TGTGCCAGCAGTGACGGTACTAGCGGGAGAATCGAGCAGTACTTC.

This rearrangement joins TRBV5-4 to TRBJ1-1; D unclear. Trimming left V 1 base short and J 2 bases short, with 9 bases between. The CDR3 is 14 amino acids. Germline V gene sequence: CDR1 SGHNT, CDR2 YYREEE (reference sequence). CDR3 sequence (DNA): TGTGCCAGCAGCTTGTTCCAGACTAACACTGAAGCTTTCTTT. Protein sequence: CASSLFQTNTEAFF. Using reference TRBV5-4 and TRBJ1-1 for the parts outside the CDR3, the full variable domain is ETGVTQSPTHLIKTRGQQVTLRCSSQSGHNTVSWYQQALGQGPQFIFQYYREEENGRGNFPPRFSGLQFPNYSSELNVNALELDDSALYLCASSLFQTNTEAFFGQGTRLTVV.

The CDR3 region is CASSYRTGVQKETQYF. The CDR3 DNA follows: TGTGCCAGCAGTTACCGGACAGGGGTTCAAAAAGAGACCCAGTACTTC. The chain recombines TRBV6-5 with TRBJ2-5; TRBD1 matches 9 bases. This CDR3 contains 16 residues. The germline CDR1 and CDR2 sequences are MNHEY and SVGAGI. Trimming removed 2 bases from V and 3 bases from J; junction bases left unmatched: 7.

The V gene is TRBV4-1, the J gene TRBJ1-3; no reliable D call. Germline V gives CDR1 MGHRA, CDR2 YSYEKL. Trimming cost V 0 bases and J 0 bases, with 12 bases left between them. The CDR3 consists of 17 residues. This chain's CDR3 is CASSQDWQTNSGNTIYF. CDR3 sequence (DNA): TGCGCCAGCAGCCAAGACTGGCAGACAAACTCTGGAAACACCATATATTTT.

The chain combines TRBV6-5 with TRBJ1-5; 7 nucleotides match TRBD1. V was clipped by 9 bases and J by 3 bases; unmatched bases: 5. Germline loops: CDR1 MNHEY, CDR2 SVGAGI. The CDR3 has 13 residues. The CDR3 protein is CASQDRLNQPQHF. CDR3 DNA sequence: TGTGCCAGTCAGGACAGGCTCAATCAGCCCCAGCATTTT.

CDR3 nucleotide sequence: TGTGCCACCAGCGGAGGACGGGACACTGAAGCTTTCTTT. Its protein product is CATSGGRDTEAFF. This rearrangement joins TRBV15 to TRBJ1-1; D remains ambiguous. V lost 5 bases and J lost 3, with 10 bases in between. The CDR3 is 13 amino acids. The germline V gene has CDR1 LNHNV and CDR2 YYDKDF (reference sequence).

CDR3 amino acids: CASSLGQIYGYTF. The CDR3 DNA sequence: TGTGCCAGCAGCCTGGGACAGATCTATGGCTACACCTTC. The rearrangement joins TRBV12-3 or TRBV12-4 to TRBJ1-2; 7 nucleotides align to TRBD1. V was pared by 6 bases and J by 4 bases, with 5 bases of the junction left unmatched. This CDR3 has 13 amino acids.

The CDR3 DNA reads TGTGCCAGCAGCTACCGAACAGGGGTTACGAGTTCACCCCTCCACTTT. This gives the protein CASSYRTGVTSSPLHF. V gene TRBV7-6 combines with J gene TRBJ1-6; 7 bases fit TRBD1. This CDR3 spans 16 amino acids. The J segment lost 9 bases and the V segment lost 4 bases, leaving 12 bases of the junction unmatched. CDR1 and CDR2 from the germline V gene are SGHVS and FNYEAQ.

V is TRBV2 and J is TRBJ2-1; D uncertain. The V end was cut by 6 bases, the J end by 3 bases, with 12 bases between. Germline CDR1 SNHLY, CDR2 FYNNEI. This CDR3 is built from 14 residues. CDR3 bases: TGTGCCAGCAGGCCGACTGGATTCTACAATGAGCAGTTCTTC. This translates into CASRPTGFYNEQFF.

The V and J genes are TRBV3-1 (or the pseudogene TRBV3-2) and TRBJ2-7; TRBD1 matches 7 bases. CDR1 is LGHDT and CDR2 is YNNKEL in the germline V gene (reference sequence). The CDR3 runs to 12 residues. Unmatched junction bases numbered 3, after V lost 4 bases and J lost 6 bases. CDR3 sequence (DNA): TGTGCCAGCAGCCGAGGGGGCGGCGAGCAGTACTTC. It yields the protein CASSRGGGEQYF.

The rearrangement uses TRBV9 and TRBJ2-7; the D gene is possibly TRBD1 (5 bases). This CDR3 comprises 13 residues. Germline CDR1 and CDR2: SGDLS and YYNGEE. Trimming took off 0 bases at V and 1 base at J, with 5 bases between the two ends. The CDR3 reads CASSVGQSYEQYF. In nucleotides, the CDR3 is TGTGCCAGCAGCGTAGGACAGTCCTACGAGCAGTACTTC. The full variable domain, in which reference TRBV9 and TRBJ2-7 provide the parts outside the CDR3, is DSGVTQTPKHLITATGQRVTLRCSPRSGDLSVYWYQQSLDQGLQFLIQYYNGEERAKGNILERFSAQQFPDLHSELNLSSLELGDSALYFCASSVGQSYEQYFGPGTRLTVT.

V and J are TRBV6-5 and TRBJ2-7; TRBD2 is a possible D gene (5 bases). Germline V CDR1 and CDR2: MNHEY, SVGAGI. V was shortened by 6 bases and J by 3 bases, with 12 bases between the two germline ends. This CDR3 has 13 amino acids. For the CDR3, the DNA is TGTGCCAGCAGCAAAGCACGGGACTACGAGCAGTACTTC. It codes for CASSKARDYEQYF.

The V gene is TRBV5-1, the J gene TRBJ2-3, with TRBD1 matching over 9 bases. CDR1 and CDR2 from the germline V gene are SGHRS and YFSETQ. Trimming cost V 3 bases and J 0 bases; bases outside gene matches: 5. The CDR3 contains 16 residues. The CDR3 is CASSYRQGGSTDTQYF. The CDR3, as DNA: TGCGCCAGCAGCTACCGACAGGGGGGTAGCACAGATACGCAGTATTTT.

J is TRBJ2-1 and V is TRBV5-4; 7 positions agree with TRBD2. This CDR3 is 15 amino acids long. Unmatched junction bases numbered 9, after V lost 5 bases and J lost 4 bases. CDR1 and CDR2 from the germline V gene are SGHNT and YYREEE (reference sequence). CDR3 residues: CASRAREWGYNEQFF. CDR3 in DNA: TGTGCCAGCAGAGCGCGGGAGTGGGGTTACAATGAGCAGTTCTTC.

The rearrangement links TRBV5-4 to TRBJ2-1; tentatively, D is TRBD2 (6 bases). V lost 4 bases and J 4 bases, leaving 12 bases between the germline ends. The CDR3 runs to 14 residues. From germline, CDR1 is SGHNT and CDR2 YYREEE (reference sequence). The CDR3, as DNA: TGTGCCAGCAGCCTCGGAGGAGGGTACAATGAGCAGTTCTTC. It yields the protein CASSLGGGYNEQFF.

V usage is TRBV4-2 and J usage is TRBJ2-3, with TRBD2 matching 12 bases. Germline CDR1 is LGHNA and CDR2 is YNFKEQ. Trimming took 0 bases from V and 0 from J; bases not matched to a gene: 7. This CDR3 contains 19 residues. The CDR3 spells CASSQESPTSGGSTDTQYF. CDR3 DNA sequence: TGTGCCAGCAGCCAAGAAAGCCCTACTAGCGGGGGGAGCACAGATACGCAGTATTTT.

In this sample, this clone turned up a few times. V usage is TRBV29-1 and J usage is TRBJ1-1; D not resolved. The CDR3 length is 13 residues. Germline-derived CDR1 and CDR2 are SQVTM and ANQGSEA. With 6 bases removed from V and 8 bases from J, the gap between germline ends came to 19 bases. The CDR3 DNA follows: TGCAGCGTGGAGGACGGCCCCGAGGTGGAAGCTTTCTTT. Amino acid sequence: CSVEDGPEVEAFF.

CDR3 amino acids: CASSTASGGPYEQYF. DNA of the CDR3: TGTGCCAGCAGCACTGCTAGCGGGGGTCCCTACGAGCAGTACTTC. This sequence joins TRBV6-6 and TRBJ2-7; 10 bases agree with TRBD2. Trimming at V came to 6 bases and at J to 2 bases, leaving 7 bases not matched to a gene. This CDR3 spans 15 amino acids. Germline values: CDR1 MNHNY, CDR2 SVGAGI (reference sequence).